This T cell receptor (beta chain) was retrieved from a study of blood T cell repertoires in COVID-19. The wider study: Samples of COVID-19 (acute and convalescent) were obtained from the United States, Italy and Spain.

The CDR3 loop spans 17 amino acids. The germline gives CDR1 SGHNT, CDR2 YENEEA. V gave up 5 bases and J gave up 3 bases; unmatched junction bases: 8. The method was immunoSEQ multiplex PCR; TCRdb's version includes in-frame clones alone and lacks a portion of them. The repertoire consists of more than 120,000 clones, with 87% occurring once and the leading ten covering approximately 0.95%. Sequencing used peripheral blood. This TCR was sampled from a woman between 45 and 65 years old with acute or convalescent COVID-19. V is TRBV11-3 and J is TRBJ2-2; 11 bases match TRBD1. CDR3 sequence reads: CASSLWTGGKDTGELFF. For the CDR3, the DNA is TGTGCCAGCAGCCTCTGGACAGGGGGCAAGGACACCGGGGAGCTGTTTTTT.